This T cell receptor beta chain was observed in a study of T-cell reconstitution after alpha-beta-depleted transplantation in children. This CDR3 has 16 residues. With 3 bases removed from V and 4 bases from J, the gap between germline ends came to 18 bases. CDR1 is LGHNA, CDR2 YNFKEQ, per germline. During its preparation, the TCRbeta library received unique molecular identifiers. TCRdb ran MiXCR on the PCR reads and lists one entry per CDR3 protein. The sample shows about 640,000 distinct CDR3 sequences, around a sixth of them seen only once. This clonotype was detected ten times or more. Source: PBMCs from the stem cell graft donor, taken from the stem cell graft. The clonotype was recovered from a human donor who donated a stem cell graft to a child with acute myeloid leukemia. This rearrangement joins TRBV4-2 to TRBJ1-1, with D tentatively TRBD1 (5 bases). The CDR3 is CASSQVTAGSGTEAFF. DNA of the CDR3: TGTGCCAGCAGCCAGGTCACGGCAGGGTCGGGCACTGAAGCTTTCTTT.